This T cell receptor beta chain appears in the sequencing data of a study of identical twins. Comments on this clonotype: No antigen is known for it.

Notes on the study in general: Clonotypes of the beta chain that were abundant in cord blood carried fewer insertions (memory repertoires showed none).

Using its own MiXCR run on the 5' RACE reads, TCRdb lists one record per CDR3 protein. The table lists about 280,000 distinct CDR3 sequences, about 8.3% of them singletons. CDR1 is SGHTA, CDR2 FQGNSA, per germline. V shed 4 bases, J shed 7 bases, and the junction held 13 bases outside the gene matches. This CDR3 contains 16 residues. This sample also appeared in a second study, on yellow fever vaccine responses in identical twins.

The specimen sequenced was memory (CD45RO+) T cells sorted from blood. This clonotype was obtained from a young woman in good health. The chain uses TRBV7-2 and TRBJ2-1; 7 nucleotides agree with TRBD2. CDR3 region: CASSSYVWGGTNEQFF. Written as DNA, the CDR3 is TGTGCCAGCAGCTCCTACGTGTGGGGGGGGACGAATGAGCAGTTCTTC.